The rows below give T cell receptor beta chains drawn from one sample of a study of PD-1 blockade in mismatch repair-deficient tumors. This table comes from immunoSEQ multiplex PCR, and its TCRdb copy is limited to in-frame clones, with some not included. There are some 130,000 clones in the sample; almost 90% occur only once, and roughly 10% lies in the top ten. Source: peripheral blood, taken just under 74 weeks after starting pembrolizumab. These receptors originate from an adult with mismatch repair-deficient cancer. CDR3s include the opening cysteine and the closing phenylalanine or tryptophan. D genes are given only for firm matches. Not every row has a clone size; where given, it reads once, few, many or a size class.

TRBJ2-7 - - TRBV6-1 CASSEDGHEQYF TGTGCCAGCAGTGAAGACGGACACGAGCAGTACTTC
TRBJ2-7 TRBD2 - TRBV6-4 CASSDSRANGGLAGPFYEQYF TGTGCCAGCAGTGACTCCAGGGCAAACGGCGGACTAGCGGGACCTTTTTACGAGCAGTACTTC
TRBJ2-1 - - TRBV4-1 CASSQGGNEQFF TGCGCCAGCAGCCAAGGCGGTAATGAGCAGTTCTTC
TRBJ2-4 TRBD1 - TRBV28 CASSRPGQGDIQYF TGTGCCAGCAGTCGTCCGGGACAGGGGGACATTCAGTACTTC
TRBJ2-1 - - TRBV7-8 CASSAQGGGAGYNEQFF TGTGCCAGCAGCGCCCAAGGCGGGGGCGCCGGGTACAATGAGCAGTTCTTC
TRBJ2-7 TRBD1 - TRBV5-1 CASSLERHRGPYEQYF TGCGCCAGCAGCTTGGAAAGACATAGGGGGCCCTACGAGCAGTACTTC
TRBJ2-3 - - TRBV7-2 CASRSGASTDTQYF TGTGCCAGCCGGTCCGGAGCTAGCACAGATACGCAGTATTTT
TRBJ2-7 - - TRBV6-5 CASSYSPTYEQYF TGTGCCAGCAGTTACTCCCCAACGTACGAGCAGTACTTC
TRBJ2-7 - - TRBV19 CASSRGLGGEQYF TGTGCCAGTAGTCGAGGCCTTGGTGGCGAGCAGTACTTC
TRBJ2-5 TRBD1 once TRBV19 CASADRAQETQYF TGTGCCAGTGCGGACAGGGCACAAGAGACCCAGTACTTC
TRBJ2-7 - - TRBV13 CASSFGGAEQYF TGTGCCAGCAGCTTCGGTGGGGCCGAGCAGTACTTC
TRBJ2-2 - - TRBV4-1 CASSLRTPNAGTGELFF TGCGCCAGCAGCCTGAGGACTCCTAACGCCGGCACCGGGGAGCTGTTTTTT
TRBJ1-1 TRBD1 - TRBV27 CASSLSTGANTEAFF TGTGCCAGCAGTTTATCGACAGGGGCGAACACTGAAGCTTTCTTT
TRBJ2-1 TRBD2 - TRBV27 CASSLIVRGDEQFF TGTGCCAGCAGTTTGATTGTCCGGGGGGATGAGCAGTTCTTC